Reported below is one TCR beta chain. Its antigen remains unidentified. It has no much larger one-base neighbor in the sample; base qualities were not kept. This entry is derived from a study of blood T cell repertoires in COVID-19 (dated by TCRdb to the early 2020s). Broadly, across the study: Samples covering the acute and convalescent phases of COVID-19 were provided by collaborators in the United States, Italy and Spain. The samples were drawn from two sources: the first 160 participants of the ongoing ImmuneRACE study, and 1,000 to 1,500 subjects contributed by 6 global collaborators. Where available, HLA class I and class II types were obtained from metadata supplied by the sample provider rather than from assay-based typing. Sample metadata almost always included a de-identified subject ID, COVID-19 status, age in years and sex. The prospective study material was composed of cDNA or gDNA derived from T cells, B-cell-depleted T cells, or PBMCs. The dataset comprised deeply sampled blood TCRbeta repertoires from subjects exposed to, actively infected with, or recovered from COVID-19. The repertoires were released in a freely available public database intended as a resource for research on the immune response to SARS-CoV-2.

TCRbeta CDR3 regions were amplified from genomic DNA by means of the immunoSEQ Assay, a bias-controlled multiplex PCR. As for the authors' bioinformatics: The number of nucleated cells in each sample was estimated by amplification of reference gene primers within the assay. Sequence reads were collapsed and filtered to measure the absolute abundance of every unique TCRbeta CDR3 rearrangement. For each sample, productive Simpson clonality was calculated by taking the square root of Simpson's diversity index across productive rearrangements. As stored in TCRdb, this immuneACCESS dataset retains in-frame rearrangements with V and J assigned. A fraction of the clones does not appear; measured against another copy, unresolved V genes explain less than half of the discrepancy, and the remainder lacks a known reason. V, J and clone size derive from that table, while D and trimming were established from the DNA sequence. For this sample there are approximately 110,000 clones; 75% to 90% appear just once. Jointly, the top ten make up roughly 30% of the sample.

Collaborating institutions collected whole blood in K2EDTA tubes following their own protocols. For TCRbeta analysis, collaborator samples were shipped as frozen whole blood, as isolated PBMCs, or as DNA extracted from either sample type. The CDR3 numbers 15 residues from cysteine through phenylalanine. Only the CDR3 DNA is retained, 45 bases long and in frame from the first base. A distance of 12 bases separates the germline ends of V and J, which lose 1 base and 2 bases respectively. As encoded in the germline V gene, CDR1 is SGHAT while CDR2 is FQNNGV. The investigation overall reported the following: The amount of clinical and demographic metadata varied by source and participant and was provided uncurated.

This clonotype was sampled from an elderly woman with acute or convalescent COVID-19. The sequenced material came from peripheral blood. The rearranged segments are TRBV11-2 and TRBJ2-7; the D gene remains uncertain. The nucleotides are TGTGCCAGCAGCTTAGCCCCCCAGGCCACCTACGAGCAGTACTTC. This yields the protein CASSLAPQATYEQYF.